This TCR beta chain was captured in a study of Ad26.COV2.S vaccination and SARS-CoV-2 variants (dated by TCRdb to about 2021). For the study in its entirety: Donors in the vaccine arm were drawn from COV1001, a phase I-IIa trial of Ad26.COV2.S in healthy adults that was multicentre, randomized, double-blind and placebo-controlled. Ad26.COV2.S was administered intramuscularly at a dose of 5x10^10 or 1x10^11 viral particles, either as one shot or as two shots given 56 days apart. TCRbeta repertoire sequencing was used to assess the specificity and breadth of SARS-CoV-2-reactive T cell receptors after Ad26.COV2.S vaccination. A total of around 32 samples were included in the TCR-sequenced set, comprising roughly 20 Ad26.COV2.S vaccine recipients, 5 placebo recipients and 8 SARS-CoV-2 convalescent individuals. Participants in the trial were split at random into five groups of five each, receiving low-dose or high-dose Ad26.COV2.S once or twice, or else placebo on both occasions. Blinding of investigators to trial group allocation was maintained during experiments and outcome assessment. General study outcomes and caveats: Substantial breadth of spike-specific CD8+ and CD4+ T cell responses was reported after vaccination. Ad26.COV2.S recipients had higher spike-specific TCR breadth than placebo recipients (P = 0.0014). The study lacked the statistical power to compare responses across vaccine doses or regimens. The authors noted that the TCR breadth and depth analyses may have underestimated total T cell responses. Vaccine and placebo recipients had comparable non-spike TCR breadth, which fits with the vaccine containing only spike.

The immunoSEQ Assay was used to sequence TCRbeta CDR3 regions. After extraction, genomic DNA underwent amplification by bias-controlled multiplex PCR, followed by high-throughput sequencing. As for the authors' bioinformatics: To quantify the absolute abundance of every unique TCRbeta CDR3 region, sequences were collapsed and filtered. T cell fraction was estimated by normalizing TCRbeta template counts to usable DNA, which was measured by amplifying reference genes present in all nucleated cells. Repertoire TCRs were annotated as SARS-CoV-2-specific by exact matching of V gene, CDR3 amino acid sequence and J gene to a known reactive TCR set. MIRA supplied the reference SARS-CoV-2 TCR set, which was filtered for enrichment in COVID-19-positive ImmuneCODE repertoires so that public or cross-reactive TCRs were removed. Using the MIRA antigens, annotated TCRs were further analysed by specific ORF or by position within an ORF. Breadth was defined as annotated unique rearrangements over total unique productive rearrangements; depth was the summed frequency of those rearrangements. Group comparisons of TCR breadth used two-sided Wilcoxon rank-sum tests. The table comes from immuneACCESS by way of TCRdb, which keeps in-frame sequences with V and J called. Part of the clones is missing from these tables; in studies checked, under half for an unresolved V gene and the rest for unknown reasons. That table supplies the V and J calls and clone size; D and trimming were determined from the DNA. A total of 430,000 or so clones appear in this sample, nearly 90% of them only once. Jointly, the top ten make up over 2.5% of the sample.

The count of this clone is one. The specificity of this receptor is unknown. No much larger clonotype is one base removed from it; base qualities were not supplied. Including cysteine and phenylalanine, the CDR3 has 13 amino acids. CDR3 DNA only is kept here, 39 bases in frame from base 1. Taken from the germline V gene, the CDR1 and CDR2 loops are MGHDK and SYGVNS. Trimming removed 8 bases from V and 5 bases from J, leaving 15 bases between the germline ends. Read against the paper, the sample's treatment or condition label means: 19 received Ad26.COV2.S at low or high dose, single or two shots; about 5 received placebo; per-sample allocation not given. For vaccine and placebo recipients, repertoires were sequenced using samples collected on day 63 after the first injection. Cohort 1b enrolled 25 or so adults aged 18-55 years at a single site in Boston, USA, between 29 July and 7 August 2020. Ad26.COV2.S consisted of a replication-incompetent adenovirus type 26 vector by which a prefusion-stabilized SARS-CoV-2 spike protein from the original Wuhan strain was expressed.

The sample in question was peripheral blood, obtained in a trial of Ad26.COV2.S vaccine versus placebo. The rearrangement joined TRBV25-1 to TRBJ1-2; no D segment can be confidently identified. The TCR originated in a person between 18 and 65 years old who received the Ad26.COV2.S COVID-19 vaccine or a placebo. The CDR3 sequence is CASSPGPGYGYTF. The DNA is TGTGCCAGCTCGCCCGGGCCGGGATATGGCTACACCTTC.